This record concerns one T cell receptor beta chain sequence. Its cognate antigen is unknown. Germline lookup yields CDR1 SGHVS and CDR2 FQNEAQ. The CDR3 is made up of 17 amino acids. Trimming stripped 4 bases from V and 2 bases from J, with 21 bases between. Once RNA had been extracted, it was reverse transcribed into cDNA to act as the sequencing template. Sequenced by immunoSEQ multiplex PCR; TCRdb stores in-frame clones only, minus some. The sample holds approximately 99,000 clones; 45% to 70% are singletons and the top ten take 20% to 25%. Sorting from PBMCs produced CD4+ and CD8+ T cells. These data originate in a study of CD8+ T cells in alopecia areata. Study observations and caveats: Clarity of TCR sharing across patients fell short of that in mice, possibly HLA-related.

Sequencing input: CD8+ T cells sorted from blood. The sequence derives from a human donor in good health. The chain couples TRBV7-8 to TRBJ2-7, with TRBD1 as a possible D gene (5 bases). The CDR3 protein is CASSSKGNRLGTYEQYF. DNA of the CDR3: TGTGCCAGCAGCTCTAAGGGGAATAGACTGGGAACCTACGAGCAGTACTTC.